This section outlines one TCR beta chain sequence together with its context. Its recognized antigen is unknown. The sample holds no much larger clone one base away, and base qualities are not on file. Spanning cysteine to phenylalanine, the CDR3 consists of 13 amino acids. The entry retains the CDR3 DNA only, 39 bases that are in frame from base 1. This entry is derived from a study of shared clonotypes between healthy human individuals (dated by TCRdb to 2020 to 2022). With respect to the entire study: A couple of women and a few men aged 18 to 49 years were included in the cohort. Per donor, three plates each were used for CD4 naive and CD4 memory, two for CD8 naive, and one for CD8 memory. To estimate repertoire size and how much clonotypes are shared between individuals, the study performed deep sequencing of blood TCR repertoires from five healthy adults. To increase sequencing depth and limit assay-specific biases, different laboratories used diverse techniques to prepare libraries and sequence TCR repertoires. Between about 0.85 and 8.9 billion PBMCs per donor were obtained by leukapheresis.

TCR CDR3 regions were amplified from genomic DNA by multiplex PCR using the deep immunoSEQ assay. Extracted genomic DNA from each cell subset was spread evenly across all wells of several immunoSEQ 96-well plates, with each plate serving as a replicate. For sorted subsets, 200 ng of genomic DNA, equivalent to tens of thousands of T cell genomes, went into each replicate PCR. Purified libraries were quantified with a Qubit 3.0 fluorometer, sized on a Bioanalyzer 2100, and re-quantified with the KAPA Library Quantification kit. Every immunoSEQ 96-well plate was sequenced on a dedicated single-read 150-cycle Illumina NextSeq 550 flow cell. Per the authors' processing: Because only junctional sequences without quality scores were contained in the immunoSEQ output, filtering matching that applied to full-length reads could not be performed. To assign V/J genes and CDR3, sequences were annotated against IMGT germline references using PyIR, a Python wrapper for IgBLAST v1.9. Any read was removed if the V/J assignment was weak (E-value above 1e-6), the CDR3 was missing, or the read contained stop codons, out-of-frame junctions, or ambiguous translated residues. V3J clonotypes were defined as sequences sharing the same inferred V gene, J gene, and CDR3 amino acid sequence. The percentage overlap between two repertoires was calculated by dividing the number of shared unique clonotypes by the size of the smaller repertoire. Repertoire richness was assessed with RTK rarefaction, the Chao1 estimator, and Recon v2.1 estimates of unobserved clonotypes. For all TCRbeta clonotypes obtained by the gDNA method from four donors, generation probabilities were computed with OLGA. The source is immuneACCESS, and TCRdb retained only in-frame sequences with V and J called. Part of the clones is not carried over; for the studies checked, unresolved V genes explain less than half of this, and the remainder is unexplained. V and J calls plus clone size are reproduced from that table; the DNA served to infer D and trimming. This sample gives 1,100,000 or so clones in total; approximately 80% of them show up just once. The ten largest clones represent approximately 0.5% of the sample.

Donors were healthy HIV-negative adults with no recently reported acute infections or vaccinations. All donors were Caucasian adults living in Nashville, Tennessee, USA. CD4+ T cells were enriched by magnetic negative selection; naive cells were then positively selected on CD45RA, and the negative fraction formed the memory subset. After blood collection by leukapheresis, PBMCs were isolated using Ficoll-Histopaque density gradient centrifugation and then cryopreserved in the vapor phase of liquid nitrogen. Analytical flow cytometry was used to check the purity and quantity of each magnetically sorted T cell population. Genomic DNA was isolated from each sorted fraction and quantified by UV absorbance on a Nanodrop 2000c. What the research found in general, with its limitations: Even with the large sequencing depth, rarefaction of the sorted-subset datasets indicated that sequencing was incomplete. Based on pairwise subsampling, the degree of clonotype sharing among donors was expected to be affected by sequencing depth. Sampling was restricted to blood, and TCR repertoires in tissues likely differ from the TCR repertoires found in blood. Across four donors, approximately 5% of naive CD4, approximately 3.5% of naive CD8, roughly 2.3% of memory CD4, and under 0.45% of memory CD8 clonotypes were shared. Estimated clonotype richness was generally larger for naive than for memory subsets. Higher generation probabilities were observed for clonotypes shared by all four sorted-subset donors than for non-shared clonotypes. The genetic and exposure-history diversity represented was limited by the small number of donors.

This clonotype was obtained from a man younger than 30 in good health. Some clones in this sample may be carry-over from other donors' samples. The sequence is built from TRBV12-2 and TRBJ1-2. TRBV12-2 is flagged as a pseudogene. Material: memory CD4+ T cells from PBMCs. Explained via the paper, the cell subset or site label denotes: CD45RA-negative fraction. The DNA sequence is TGTGCAAGTCGCTTAGCCGCATCAACGGACTACACCTTC. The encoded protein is CASRLAASTDYTF.